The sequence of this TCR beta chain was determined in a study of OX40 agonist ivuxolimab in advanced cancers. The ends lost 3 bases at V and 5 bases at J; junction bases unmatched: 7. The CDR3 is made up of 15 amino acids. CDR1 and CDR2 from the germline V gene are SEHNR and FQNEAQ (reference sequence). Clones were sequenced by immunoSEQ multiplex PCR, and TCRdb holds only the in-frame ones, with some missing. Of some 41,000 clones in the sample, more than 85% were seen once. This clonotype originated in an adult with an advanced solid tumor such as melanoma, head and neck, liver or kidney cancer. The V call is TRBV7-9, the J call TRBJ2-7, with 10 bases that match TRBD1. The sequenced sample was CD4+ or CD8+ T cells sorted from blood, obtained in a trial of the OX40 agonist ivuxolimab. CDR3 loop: CASSLGTGDGNEQYF. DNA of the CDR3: TGTGCCAGCAGCTTGGGGACAGGGGATGGGAACGAGCAGTACTTC.